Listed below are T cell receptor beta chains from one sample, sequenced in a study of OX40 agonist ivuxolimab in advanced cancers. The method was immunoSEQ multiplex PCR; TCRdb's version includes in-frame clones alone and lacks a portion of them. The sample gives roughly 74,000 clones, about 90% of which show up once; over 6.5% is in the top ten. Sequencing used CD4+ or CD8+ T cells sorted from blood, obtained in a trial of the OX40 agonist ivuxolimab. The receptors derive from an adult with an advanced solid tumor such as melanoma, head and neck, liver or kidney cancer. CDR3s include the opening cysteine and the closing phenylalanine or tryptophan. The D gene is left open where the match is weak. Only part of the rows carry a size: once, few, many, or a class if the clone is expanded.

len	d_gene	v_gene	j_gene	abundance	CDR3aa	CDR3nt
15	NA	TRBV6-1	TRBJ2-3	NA	CASSEGHGIADTQYF	TGTGCCAGCAGTGAGGGCCATGGCATAGCAGATACGCAGTATTTT
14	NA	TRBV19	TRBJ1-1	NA	CASSIMTENTEAFF	TGTGCCAGTAGTATCATGACGGAGAACACTGAAGCTTTCTTT
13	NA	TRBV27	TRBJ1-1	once	CASSFSHLTEAFF	TGTGCCAGCAGTTTCTCGCATCTCACTGAAGCTTTCTTT
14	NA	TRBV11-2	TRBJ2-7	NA	CASSFSRGWYEQYF	TGTGCCAGCAGCTTTTCTAGGGGTTGGTACGAGCAGTACTTC
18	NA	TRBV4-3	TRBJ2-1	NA	CASSQDGWSLSSYNEQFF	TGCGCCAGCAGCCAAGATGGGTGGAGCCTTAGCTCCTACAATGAGCAGTTCTTC
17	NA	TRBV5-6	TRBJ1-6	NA	CASSLGRATSYNSPLHF	TGTGCCAGCAGCTTGGGGAGGGCGACCTCCTATAATTCACCCCTCCACTTT
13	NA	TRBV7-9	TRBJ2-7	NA	CASSHRQPYEQYF	TGTGCCAGCAGCCATCGACAGCCTTACGAGCAGTACTTC
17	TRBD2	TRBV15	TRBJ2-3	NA	CATRGNLAGPGTDTQYF	TGTGCCACCAGGGGGAATTTAGCGGGGCCGGGGACAGATACGCAGTATTTT
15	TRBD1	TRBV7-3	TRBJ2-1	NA	CASSSIGGTYNEQFF	TGTGCCAGCAGCTCAATAGGGGGCACCTACAATGAGCAGTTCTTC
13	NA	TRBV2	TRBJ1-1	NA	CASGQNLNTEAFF	TGTGCCAGCGGACAGAACCTGAACACTGAAGCTTTCTTT
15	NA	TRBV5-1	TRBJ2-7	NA	CASSWWADIRDEQYF	TGCGCCAGCAGCTGGTGGGCCGACATTAGGGACGAGCAGTACTTC
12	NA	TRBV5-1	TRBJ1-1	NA	CASGGMSTEAFF	TGCGCCAGCGGAGGGATGAGCACTGAAGCTTTCTTT
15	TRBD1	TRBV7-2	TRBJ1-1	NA	CASSLAGQGNTEAFF	TGTGCCAGCAGCTTAGCGGGACAGGGGAACACTGAAGCTTTCTTT
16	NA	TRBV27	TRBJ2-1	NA	CASTFSGAYNYNEQFF	TGTGCCAGCACCTTCTCCGGGGCCTATAACTACAATGAGCAGTTCTTC
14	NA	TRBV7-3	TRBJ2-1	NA	CASSPPGVRDEQFF	TGTGCCAGCAGCCCCCCCGGGGTGAGGGATGAGCAGTTCTTC
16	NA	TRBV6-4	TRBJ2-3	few	CASSDTPGAFTDTQYF	TGTGCCAGCAGTGACACCCCGGGAGCATTCACAGATACGCAGTATTTT
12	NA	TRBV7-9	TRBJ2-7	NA	CASSSGRQEQYF	TGTGCCAGCAGCTCGGGACGGCAAGAGCAGTACTTC
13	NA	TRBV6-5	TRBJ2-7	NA	CASSYFNDYEQYF	TGTGCCAGCAGTTACTTTAATGACTACGAGCAGTACTTC
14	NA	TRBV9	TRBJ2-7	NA	CASSSRDQIYEQYF	TGTGCCAGCAGCTCTCGGGACCAGATATACGAGCAGTACTTC
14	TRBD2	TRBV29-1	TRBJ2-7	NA	CSVVILAGGYEQYF	TGCAGCGTTGTGATCCTAGCGGGGGGCTACGAGCAGTACTTC
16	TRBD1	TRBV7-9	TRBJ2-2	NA	CASSLGTGIFTGELFF	TGTGCCAGCAGCCTAGGGACAGGGATATTCACCGGGGAGCTGTTTTTT
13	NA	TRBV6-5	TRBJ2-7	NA	CASSYRDTYEQYF	TGTGCCAGCAGTTACCGGGACACCTACGAGCAGTACTTC
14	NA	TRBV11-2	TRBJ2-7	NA	CASSFGGTTYEQYF	TGTGCCAGCAGCTTTGGGGGCACAACCTACGAGCAGTACTTC
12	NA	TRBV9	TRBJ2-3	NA	CASRDYTDTQYF	TGTGCCAGCAGGGATTACACAGATACGCAGTATTTT
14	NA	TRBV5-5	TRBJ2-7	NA	CASSLGTGFYEQYF	TGTGCCAGCAGCTTGGGGACCGGATTCTACGAGCAGTACTTC
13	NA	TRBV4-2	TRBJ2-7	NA	CASSQEGSNEQYF	TGTGCCAGCAGCCAAGAGGGCAGCAACGAGCAGTACTTC
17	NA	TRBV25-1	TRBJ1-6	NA	CASSELQGLAGNSPLHF	TGTGCCAGCAGTGAACTTCAGGGACTCGCGGGGAATTCACCCCTCCACTTT
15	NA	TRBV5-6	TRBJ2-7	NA	CASSFSPSVDSEQYF	TGTGCCAGCAGCTTTTCCCCTTCTGTAGATTCCGAGCAGTACTTC
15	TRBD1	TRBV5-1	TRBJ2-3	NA	CASSTGQGAADTQYF	TGCGCCAGCAGCACGGGACAGGGGGCCGCAGATACGCAGTATTTT
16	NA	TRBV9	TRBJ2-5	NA	CASSVGTGGNQETQYF	TGTGCCAGCAGCGTAGGGACGGGGGGCAACCAAGAGACCCAGTACTTC
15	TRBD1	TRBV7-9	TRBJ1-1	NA	CASRSNRGRFTEAFF	TGTGCCAGCAGGTCTAACAGGGGGCGTTTTACTGAAGCTTTCTTT
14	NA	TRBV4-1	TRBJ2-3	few	CASSSGVFGDTQYF	TGCGCCAGCAGTTCGGGGGTATTTGGAGATACGCAGTATTTT
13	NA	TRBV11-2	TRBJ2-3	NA	CASNLQGVDTQYF	TGTGCCAGCAACCTGCAGGGCGTGGATACGCAGTATTTT
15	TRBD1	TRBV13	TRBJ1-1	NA	CASTLRGKMNTEAFF	TGTGCCAGCACCCTCAGGGGGAAAATGAACACTGAAGCTTTCTTT
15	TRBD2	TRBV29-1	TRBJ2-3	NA	CSVAGGGSSTDTQYF	TGCAGCGTTGCCGGCGGGGGGTCTAGCACAGATACGCAGTATTTT
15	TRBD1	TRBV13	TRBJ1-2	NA	CASSLDLDRGNGYTF	TGTGCCAGCAGCTTAGACCTGGACAGGGGGAATGGCTACACCTTC
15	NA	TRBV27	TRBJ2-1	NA	CASSLIIGWNNEQFF	TGTGCCAGCAGTTTAATAATAGGGTGGAACAATGAGCAGTTCTTC
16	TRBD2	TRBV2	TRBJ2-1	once	CASSEASGGYYNEQFF	TGTGCCAGCAGTGAAGCCAGCGGGGGATACTACAATGAGCAGTTCTTC
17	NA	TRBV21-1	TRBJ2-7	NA	CASTNSRGDRANYEQYF	TGTGCCAGCACCAATTCCCGAGGGGACAGGGCTAACTACGAGCAGTACTTC
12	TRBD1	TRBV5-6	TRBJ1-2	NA	CASRTGLDGYTF	TGTGCCAGCAGGACAGGGTTGGATGGCTACACCTTC
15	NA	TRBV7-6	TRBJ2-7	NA	CASSLEGVGTYEQYF	TGTGCCAGCAGCTTAGAAGGAGTAGGGACTTACGAGCAGTACTTC
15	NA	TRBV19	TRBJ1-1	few	CASSIFWETNTEAFF	TGTGCCAGTAGTATTTTTTGGGAGACGAACACTGAAGCTTTCTTT
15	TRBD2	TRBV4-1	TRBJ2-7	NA	CASSHTSGSSYEQYF	TGCGCCAGCAGCCATACTAGCGGAAGCTCCTACGAGCAGTACTTC
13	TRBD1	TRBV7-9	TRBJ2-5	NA	CASSPGQQETQYF	TGTGCCAGCAGCCCGGGACAGCAAGAGACCCAGTACTTC
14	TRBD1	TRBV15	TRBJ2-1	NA	CATSAGTGNNEQFF	TGTGCCACCAGCGCAGGGACAGGAAACAATGAGCAGTTCTTC
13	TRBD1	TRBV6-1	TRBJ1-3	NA	CASSAGQGNTIYF	TGTGCCAGCAGCGCGGGACAGGGGAACACCATATATTTT
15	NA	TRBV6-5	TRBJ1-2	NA	CASSFSGRLPYGYTF	TGTGCCAGCAGTTTCTCCGGACGACTCCCTTATGGCTACACCTTC
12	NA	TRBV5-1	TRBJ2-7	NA	CASGKEGPEQYF	TGCGCCAGCGGTAAGGAGGGGCCCGAGCAGTACTTC
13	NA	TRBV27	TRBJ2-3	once	CASSLSGFDTQYF	TGTGCCAGCAGTTTATCGGGGTTTGATACGCAGTATTTT
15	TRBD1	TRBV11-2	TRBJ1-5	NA	CASRAGTVSNQPQHF	TGTGCCAGCAGAGCCGGGACAGTGAGCAATCAGCCCCAGCATTTT
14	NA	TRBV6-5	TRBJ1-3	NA	CASRQLNSGNTIYF	TGTGCCAGCAGACAATTAAACTCTGGAAACACCATATATTTT
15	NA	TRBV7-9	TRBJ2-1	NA	CASSFPGAGANEQFF	TGTGCCAGCAGCTTCCCCGGTGCGGGGGCCAATGAGCAGTTCTTC
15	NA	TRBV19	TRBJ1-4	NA	CASRELRADNEKLFF	TGTGCCAGTAGGGAGTTGAGGGCGGATAATGAAAAACTGTTTTTT
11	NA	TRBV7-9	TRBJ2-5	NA	CASGAEETQYF	TGTGCCAGCGGGGCCGAAGAGACCCAGTACTTC
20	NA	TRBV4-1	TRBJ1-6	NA	CASSQNPARDRRAYNSPLHF	TGCGCCAGCAGCCAAAACCCCGCCAGGGATCGGAGAGCCTATAATTCACCCCTCCACTTT
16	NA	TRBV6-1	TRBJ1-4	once	CASSEDRGRARGKLFF	TGTGCCAGCAGTGAGGATAGGGGGAGGGCGCGGGGAAAACTGTTTTTT
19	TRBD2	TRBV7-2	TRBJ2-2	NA	CASSLVSGLAGAVTGELFF	TGTGCCAGCAGCTTAGTGTCGGGACTAGCGGGGGCGGTCACCGGGGAGCTGTTTTTT
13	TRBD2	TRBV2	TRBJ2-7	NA	CASRGGGAYEQYF	TGTGCCAGCCGAGGCGGGGGGGCCTACGAGCAGTACTTC